This TCR beta chain was sequenced for a study of CD8 T cells in Susac syndrome. When the RNA was reverse transcribed, random hexamers were used with an input of about 0.45 to 1 ug. Multiplex immunoSEQ PCR targeted 54 Vbeta and 13 Jbeta TCR beta segments. A single record per CDR3 protein comes from TCRdb applying MiXCR to the immunoSEQ multiplex PCR reads. Here the sample spans 150,000 or so distinct CDR3 sequences, nearly 97% being singletons. Study results and limitations: Acknowledgment was made by the study that its TCR sequencing and HLA analysis involved a relatively small number of individuals.

Remarks on this clonotype: The antigen remains unidentified.

CDR3 length: 12 amino acids. Deletions cut 5 bases from V and 1 base from J, with 5 bases between. Germline CDR1 and CDR2: PRHDT and FYEKMQ (reference sequence). Sequencing targeted TCR beta in blood CD8+ and CD4+ T cells. TEMRA cells were FACS-enriched, and CD8+ and CD4+ T cells were isolated negatively. The specimen sequenced was CD8+ T cells from PBMCs. The source is a human donor with multiple sclerosis. V and J are TRBV13 and TRBJ1-1; no clear D gene. The CDR3 reads CASSKENTEAFF. The CDR3 DNA is TGTGCCAGCAGCAAGGAGAACACTGAAGCTTTCTTT.